Sequencing of this T cell receptor beta chain was carried out in a study of PD-1 blockade in classical Hodgkin lymphoma. Study-level findings and limits: CD4+ TCR diversity climbed significantly by C4D1, unlike CD8+ TCR diversity. Baseline TCR diversity was reportedly lower in newly diagnosed patients than in healthy donors. It was reported as lower still in relapsed/refractory patients. Newly diagnosed patients and complete responders had comparable diversity at baseline.

Time point noted: cycle 4 day 1 (C4D1), after more than five weeks of nivolumab. All trial patients relapsed after autologous stem cell transplantation. This CDR3 has 14 amino acids. The germline V and J ends were trimmed by 10 bases and 0 bases, with 14 bases remaining between them. Germline CDR1 is WSHSY and CDR2 is SAAADI. Worth noting for this clone: What it binds is not known.

The method was immunoSEQ multiplex PCR; TCRdb's version includes in-frame clones alone and lacks a portion of them. The repertoire holds tens of thousands of clones, with more than 75% as singletons. The J gene is TRBJ2-3, the V gene TRBV10-2; a possible D gene is TRBD2 (5 bases). The sample here was peripheral blood mononuclear cells (PBMCs), taken before the fourth cycle of nivolumab. The sequence was collected from a human donor with classical Hodgkin lymphoma. The CDR3 here is CATSPGSSTDTQYF. Written as DNA, the CDR3 is TGCGCCACCTCACCGGGATCTAGCACAGATACGCAGTATTTT.